The 4 T cell receptor beta chains below all came from one sample that was sequenced in a study of blood T cell repertoires in COVID-19. Using immunoSEQ multiplex PCR, the repertoire was profiled, and TCRdb retains in-frame clones only, with some absent. The table includes some 64,000 clones, about 70% detected once. The sequencing sample was made of peripheral blood. These receptors were collected from a human donor in a cohort sampled during active COVID-19.

This clone occurred once. This chain links TRBV19 with TRBJ1-1; a possible D gene is TRBD1 (5 bases). Trimming took off 5 bases at V and 4 bases at J, with 11 bases between the two ends. This CDR3 contains 13 residues. The germline CDR1 and CDR2 sequences are LNHDA and SQIVND (reference sequence). CDR3 protein: CASSAGLGTEAFF. In DNA, the CDR3 is TGTGCCAGTAGTGCAGGGTTGGGCACTGAAGCTTTCTTT.

A single count supports this clone. The rearrangement links TRBV5-1 to TRBJ2-7, with D possibly being TRBD1 (5 bases). Deletions cut 4 bases from V and 7 bases from J, with 12 bases between. This CDR3 is built from 12 residues. Germline V gene data show CDR1 as SGHRS and CDR2 as YFSETQ. The CDR3 nucleotides are TGCGCCAGCAGCAAGGCCAAGGGGGAGCAGTACTTC. Amino acid sequence: CASSKAKGEQYF.

Here the CDR3 reads CASSISETQYF. The DNA of the CDR3 is TGTGCCAGTAGTATTTCTGAGACCCAGTACTTC. This sequence joins TRBV19 and TRBJ2-5; D remains unclear. CDR3 size: 11 residues. The V end was cut by 3 bases, the J end by 5 bases, with 4 bases between. Germline CDR1 is LNHDA and CDR2 is SQIVND (reference sequence).

The V call is TRBV13, the J call TRBJ2-2; D is possibly TRBD1 (5 bases). Germline CDR1 is PRHDT and CDR2 is FYEKMQ (reference sequence). V shed 1 base and J shed 1 base, with 13 bases lying between them. This CDR3 is 17 amino acids long. Here the CDR3 DNA reads TGTGCCAGCAGCTTAGTTAGGGGCCGCAAGAACACCGGGGAGCTGTTTTTT. This sequence encodes CASSLVRGRKNTGELFF.